This T cell receptor beta chain was sequenced in a study of spatial heterogeneity in lung cancer. Across the whole study: When follow-up PBMC samples existed, they were sequenced (at a median of around 2 years after resection). More beta-chain than alpha-chain sequences were consistently detected.

Time point specified: blood at routine non-recurrence follow-up after resection. TCRdb reprocessed the 5' RACE reads via MiXCR and lists one record per CDR3 protein. The sample includes approximately 110,000 distinct CDR3 sequences, about a tenth of them seen just once. Germline lookup yields CDR1 SQVTM and CDR2 ANQGSEA. This CDR3 has 15 amino acids. V lost 2 bases to trimming and J lost 1 base, with 9 bases between them. This receptor was obtained from a female donor with early-stage non-small cell lung cancer. Sequencing was performed on PBMCs, taken at follow-up. The genes are TRBV29-1 and TRBJ2-6; D is ambiguous. For the CDR3, the DNA is TGCAGCGTTGAAAATAGCAAATCTGGGGCCAACGTCCTGACTTTC. Translating it yields CSVENSKSGANVLTF.